These 13 T cell receptor beta chains were sequenced from one sample in a study of T-cell memory formation after mild COVID-19. In TCRdb, the 5' RACE reads were re-called with MiXCR into one record per CDR3 protein. The sample lists approximately 390,000 distinct CDR3 sequences; approximately 15% were seen once. Sequencing was done on a sample of PBMCs or a T cell subset sorted from them (not recorded which). The receptors stem from a man between 18 and 29 years old who had mild COVID-19 (a few samples of this study predate the infection). Cell type and time point are not known.

This sequence joins TRBV6-4 and TRBJ2-3, with a weak D call TRBD1 (5 bases). Trimming took 2 bases from V and 6 from J, leaving 18 bases between them. This CDR3 is built from 16 residues. CDR1 is MRHNA, CDR2 SNTAGT, per germline. CDR3 sequence: CASSDRAGFPSDTQYF. CDR3 in DNA: TGTGCCAGCAGTGACCGGGCAGGGTTCCCATCCGATACGCAGTATTTT.

This clonotype occurred a few times. This chain connects TRBV5-1 to TRBJ2-3; D unresolved. Trimming pared 4 bases from V and 0 bases from J, leaving 6 bases between. Germline CDR1 is SGHRS and CDR2 is YFSETQ. This CDR3 region has 13 residues. The CDR3 DNA reads as TGCGCCAGCAGCGAGATGAGCACAGATACGCAGTATTTT. Translating it yields CASSEMSTDTQYF.

The chain is built from TRBV6-5 and TRBJ1-5, with a possible D match to TRBD1 (5 bases). The V gene's germline CDR1 is MNHEY and CDR2 SVGAGI. The CDR3 is 12 residues long. V was cut by 6 bases and J by 4 bases, with 7 bases left in between. CDR3 region: CASRGPNQPQHF. CDR3 sequence (DNA): TGTGCCAGCAGGGGGCCGAATCAGCCCCAGCATTTT.

The chain joins TRBV5-1 to TRBJ2-7, with D perhaps given as TRBD1 or TRBD2 (5 bases each). CDR1 and CDR2 (germline): SGHRS, YFSETQ. This CDR3 has 13 amino acids. The V gene lost 4 bases and the J gene lost 1 base, with 9 bases spanning the gap. CDR3 coding DNA: TGCGCCAGCAGCCCCGAGGGGTCCTACGAGCAGTACTTC. This translates into CASSPEGSYEQYF.

As DNA, the CDR3 is TGTGCCAGCTCACCGTACTCCTCCTACAATGAGCAGTTCTTC. Residues: CASSPYSSYNEQFF. The rearrangement links TRBV18 to TRBJ2-1; D gene unclear. The CDR3 is 14 amino acids. Germline CDR1 reads KGHSH; CDR2 reads LQKENI. V lost 3 bases and J lost 0, with 6 bases in between.

V and J are TRBV6-2 or TRBV6-3 and TRBJ2-7; D call uncertain. Germline V gene sequence: CDR1 MNHEY, CDR2 SVGEGT. The germline V and J ends were trimmed by 4 bases and 1 base, with 8 bases remaining between them. The CDR3 consists of 13 residues. The CDR3 coding sequence is TGTGCCAGCAGTTCCAGGTATTCCTACGAGCAGTACTTC. Protein product: CASSSRYSYEQYF.

The chain is built from TRBV5-6 and TRBJ1-5; possibly TRBD1 for D (6 bases). The CDR3 loop spans 16 amino acids. CDR1 is SGHDT, CDR2 YYEEEE, per germline. Trimming cost V 0 bases and J 1 base, with 11 bases left between them. CDR3 sequence reads: CASSLGFRGSNQPQHF. As DNA, the CDR3 is TGTGCCAGCAGCTTGGGGTTTAGGGGGAGCAATCAGCCCCAGCATTTT.

This clonotype was observed a few times. The rearrangement links TRBV12-5 to TRBJ2-3; D perhaps matches TRBD2 (7 bases). V lost 5 bases to trimming and J lost 0 bases, with 18 bases between them. This CDR3 is 17 amino acids long. CDR1 is LGHNT and CDR2 is FRNRAP in the germline V gene. The CDR3 coding sequence is TGTGCTAGTGGTCCACCGTCGGGGGGCCCTAGCACAGATACGCAGTATTTT. Translation gives CASGPPSGGPSTDTQYF.

The table lists this clonotype with a few counts. The chain has TRBV21-1 and TRBJ2-7; the table's TRBD2 call for D was not verified on the DNA. TRBV21-1 is assigned pseudogene status. This CDR3 contains 13 residues. The CDR3 nucleotides read TGTGCCAGCAGCAAATGGGAGGGGTGCGAGCAGTACGTC. Translated: CASSKWEGCEQYV.

J is TRBJ2-1 and V is TRBV9; a weak D match, TRBD2 (5 bases). V lost 3 bases and J 0 bases, leaving 10 bases between the germline ends. CDR1 is SGDLS, CDR2 YYNGEE, per germline. The CDR3 is 15 residues long. The DNA for the CDR3 is TGTGCCAGCAGCGGGAGGACGGGCTCCTACAATGAGCAGTTCTTC. It encodes CASSGRTGSYNEQFF.

This clonotype was detected ten times or more. V and J are TRBV7-9 and TRBJ2-2; D is ambiguous. V was cut by 3 bases and J by 7 bases, with 0 bases left in between. The CDR3 consists of 10 residues. The germline V gene encodes CDR1 SEHNR and CDR2 FQNEAQ (reference sequence). The CDR3 nucleotides are TGTGCCAGCAGCTTCGGGGAGCTGTTTTTT. As protein: CASSFGELFF.

This clonotype turned up a few times. This chain connects TRBV6-2 or TRBV6-3 to TRBJ2-7; 9 bases align to TRBD1. CDR1 is MNHEY, CDR2 SVGEGT, per germline. The CDR3 has 15 residues. With 4 bases clipped from V and 4 bases from J, the junction kept 8 bases outside the gene matches. The CDR3, as DNA: TGTGCCAGCAGTTCCCCCGGACAGGGGCATTACGAGCAGTACGTC. Protein: CASSSPGQGHYEQYV.

Only a few counts were recorded for this clonotype. The chain links TRBV4-1 to TRBJ1-1; the match to TRBD1 covers 7 bases. The CDR3 is 16 amino acids. Germline loops: CDR1 MGHRA, CDR2 YSYEKL. Trimming cost V 1 base and J 6 bases; bases outside gene matches: 11. CDR3 in amino acids: CASSQVGGDRWAEAFF. The CDR3, as DNA: TGCGCCAGCAGCCAAGTGGGAGGGGACAGATGGGCTGAAGCTTTCTTT.